This T cell receptor (beta chain) is from a study of Ad26.COV2.S vaccination and SARS-CoV-2 variants. Indicated treatment: some 20 received Ad26.COV2.S at low or high dose, single or two shots; 5 received placebo; per-sample allocation not given. Sample collection was performed on day 63 after the first vaccine or placebo injection. The method was immunoSEQ multiplex PCR; TCRdb's version includes in-frame clones alone and lacks a portion of them. The sample carries about 680,000 clones, roughly 90% recorded once. Germline V gene data show CDR1 as SGDLS and CDR2 as YYNGEE. The V end lost 0 bases, the J end lost 4 bases, and 11 bases lay between the germline ends. There are 14 residues in the CDR3.

The rearrangement uses TRBV9 and TRBJ2-7; D is possibly TRBD1 or TRBD2 (6 bases each). This clonotype was obtained from a person between 18 and 65 years old who received the Ad26.COV2.S COVID-19 vaccine or a placebo. Sequenced material: peripheral blood, taken in a trial of Ad26.COV2.S vaccine versus placebo. The CDR3 loop reads CASSVAGAPYEQYF. The CDR3 DNA reads as TGTGCCAGCAGCGTAGCGGGGGCCCCGTACGAGCAGTACTTC.